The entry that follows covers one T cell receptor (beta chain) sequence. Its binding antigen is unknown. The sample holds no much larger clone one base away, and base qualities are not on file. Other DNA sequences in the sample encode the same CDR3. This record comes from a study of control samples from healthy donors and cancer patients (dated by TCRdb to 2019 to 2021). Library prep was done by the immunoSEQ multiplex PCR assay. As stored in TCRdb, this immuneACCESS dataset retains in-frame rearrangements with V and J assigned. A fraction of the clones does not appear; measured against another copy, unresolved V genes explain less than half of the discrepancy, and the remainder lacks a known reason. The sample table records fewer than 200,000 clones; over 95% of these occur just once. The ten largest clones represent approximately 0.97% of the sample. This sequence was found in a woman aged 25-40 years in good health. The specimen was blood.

The CDR3 loop reads CASSPRRDSSGNTIYF. The bases are TGTGCCAGCTCACCACGACGAGACAGCTCTGGAAACACCATATATTTT. The rearranged chain carries TRBV18 and TRBJ1-3, with TRBD1 as a weak D call on 5 bases. Based on the germline V gene, the CDR1 and CDR2 sequences are KGHSH and LQKENI. Cut back by 1 base and 0 bases, the V and J ends lie 10 bases apart. Taken from cysteine to phenylalanine, the CDR3 has 16 residues. Of all the DNA, just the CDR3 is kept, 48 bases in frame from base 1.